This T cell receptor beta chain was sequenced for a study of cytomegalovirus exposure and HLA in healthy donors. Study-wide background: A data release that came early held approximately 85 million unique TCRs from HLA-typed donors.

CDR1 is MDHEN and CDR2 is SYDVKM in the germline V gene. There are 13 residues in the CDR3. V dropped 6 bases and J dropped 6 bases, with 14 bases sitting between them. Study-level findings and limits: A later analysis found TCR association rates differed by HLA locus, highest for DRB1 and lowest for HLA-C. A missense variant in DCLRE1C was later tied to TCR beta V- and J-gene trimming. In a later analysis, the majority of CMV-associated beta chains seemingly showed HLA restriction.

Concerning this clone itself: Its antigen is not known.

PCR used 60 Vbeta primers and 13 Jbeta primers. Data came from immunoSEQ multiplex PCR; TCRdb stores just in-frame clones and leaves some out. The sample carries 150,000 or so clones, around 78% recorded once. The chain couples TRBV28 to TRBJ1-2, with D tentatively TRBD1 (5 bases). This receptor was identified in a woman in her forties in good health and CMV-seronegative. Sequencing input: PBMCs. The CDR3 here is CASRRWGEDGYTF. In nucleotides, the CDR3 is TGTGCCAGCAGACGTTGGGGGGAGGATGGCTACACCTTC.